One TCR beta chain is described in this entry. Its antigen remains unidentified. The sample comes from a study of cytomegalovirus exposure and HLA in healthy donors. The wider study: Around 79 million unique TCRs, all from HLA-typed donors, were included in an early release of the data.

It was with 60 Vbeta and 13 Jbeta primers that the PCR ran. The method was immunoSEQ multiplex PCR; TCRdb's version includes in-frame clones alone and lacks a portion of them. The sample includes some 130,000 clones, 77% of them seen just once. Findings and caveats of the study: In a later analysis, TCR association rates varied by HLA locus: DRB1 most, HLA-C fewest. HLA allele associations emerged for 16,951 TCR beta sequences in a later analysis, at 0.05 false discovery rate. Presence/absence results assume similar sequencing depth per donor, which may not hold.

The sequence derives from a male donor in good health and CMV-seropositive. Material: PBMCs.

The CDR3 bases are TGTGCCAGTAGTATTAGCGGCATTCAAGAGACCCAGTACTTC. Residues: CASSISGIQETQYF. V gene TRBV19 combines with J gene TRBJ2-5; D is perhaps TRBD2 (6 bases). Trimming left V 3 bases short and J 2 bases short, with 10 bases between. The CDR3 totals 14 residues. From germline, CDR1 is LNHDA and CDR2 SQIVND (reference sequence).